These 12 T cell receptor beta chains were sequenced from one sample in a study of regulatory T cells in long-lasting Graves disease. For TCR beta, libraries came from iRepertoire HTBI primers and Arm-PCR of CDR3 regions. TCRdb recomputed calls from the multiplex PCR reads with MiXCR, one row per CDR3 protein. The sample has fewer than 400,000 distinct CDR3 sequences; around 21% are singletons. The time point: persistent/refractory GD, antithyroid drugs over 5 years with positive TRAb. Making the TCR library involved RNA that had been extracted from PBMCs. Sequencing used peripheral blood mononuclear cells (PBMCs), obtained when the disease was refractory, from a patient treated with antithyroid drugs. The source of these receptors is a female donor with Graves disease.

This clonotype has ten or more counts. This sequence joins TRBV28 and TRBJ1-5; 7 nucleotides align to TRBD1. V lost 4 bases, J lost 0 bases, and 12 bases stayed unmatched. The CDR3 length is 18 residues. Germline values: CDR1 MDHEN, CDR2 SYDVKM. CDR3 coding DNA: TGTGCCAGCAGTTCACCCCGGGACAGAAAAATTAGCAATCAGCCCCAGCATTTT. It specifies CASSSPRDRKISNQPQHF.

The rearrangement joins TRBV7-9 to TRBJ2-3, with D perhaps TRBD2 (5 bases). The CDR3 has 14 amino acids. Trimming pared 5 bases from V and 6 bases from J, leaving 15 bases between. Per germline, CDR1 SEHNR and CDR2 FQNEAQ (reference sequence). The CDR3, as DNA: TGTGCCAGCAGCCCGCCGGTGACTACTGATACGCAGTATTTT. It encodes CASSPPVTTDTQYF.

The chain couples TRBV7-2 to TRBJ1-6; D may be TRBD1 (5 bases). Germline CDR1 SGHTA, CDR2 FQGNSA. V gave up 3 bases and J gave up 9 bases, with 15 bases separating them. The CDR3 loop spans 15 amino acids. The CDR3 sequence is CASSLVGPLSSPLHF. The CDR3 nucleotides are TGTGCCAGCAGCTTGGTGGGACCGCTAAGTTCACCCCTCCACTTT.

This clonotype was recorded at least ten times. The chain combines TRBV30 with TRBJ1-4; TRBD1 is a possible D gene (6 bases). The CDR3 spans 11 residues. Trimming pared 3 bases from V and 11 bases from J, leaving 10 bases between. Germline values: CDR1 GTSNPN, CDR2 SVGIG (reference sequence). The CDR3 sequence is CAWRGGGKLFF. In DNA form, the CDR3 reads TGTGCCTGGAGAGGGGGGGGGAAACTGTTTTTT.

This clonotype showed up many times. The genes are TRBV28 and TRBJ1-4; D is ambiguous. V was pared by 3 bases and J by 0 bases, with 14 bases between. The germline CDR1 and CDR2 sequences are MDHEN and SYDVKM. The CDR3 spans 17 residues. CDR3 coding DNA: TGTGCCAGCAGTTTTAGTGGTGGTGGGTCAACTAATGAAAAACTGTTTTTT. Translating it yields CASSFSGGGSTNEKLFF.

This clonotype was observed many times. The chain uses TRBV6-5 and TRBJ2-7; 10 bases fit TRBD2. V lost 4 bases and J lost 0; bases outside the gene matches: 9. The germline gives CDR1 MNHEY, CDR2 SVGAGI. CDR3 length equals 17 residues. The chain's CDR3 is CASSSQRLAGVSYEQYF. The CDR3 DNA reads TGTGCCAGCAGTTCCCAACGACTAGCGGGCGTCTCCTACGAGCAGTACTTC.

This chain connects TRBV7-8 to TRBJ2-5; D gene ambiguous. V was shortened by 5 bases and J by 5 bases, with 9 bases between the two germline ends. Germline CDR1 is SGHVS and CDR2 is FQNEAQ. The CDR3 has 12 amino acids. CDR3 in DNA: TGTGCCAGCAGCACTTATCGGGAGACCCAGTACTTC. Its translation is CASSTYRETQYF.

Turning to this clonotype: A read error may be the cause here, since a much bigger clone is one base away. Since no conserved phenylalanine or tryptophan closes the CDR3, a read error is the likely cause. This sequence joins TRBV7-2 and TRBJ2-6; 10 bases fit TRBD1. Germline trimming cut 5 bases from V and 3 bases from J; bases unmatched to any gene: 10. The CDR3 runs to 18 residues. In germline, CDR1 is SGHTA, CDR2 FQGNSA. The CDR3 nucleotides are TGTGCCAGCAGCCCTGCGACAGGGGGCGCCTTTGGGGCCAACGTCCTGACTTTA. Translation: CASSPATGGAFGANVLTL.

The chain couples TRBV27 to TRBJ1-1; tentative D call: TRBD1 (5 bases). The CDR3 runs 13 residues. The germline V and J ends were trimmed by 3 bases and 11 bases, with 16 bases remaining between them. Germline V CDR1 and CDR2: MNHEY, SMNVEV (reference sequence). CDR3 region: CASSFIPDMQAFF. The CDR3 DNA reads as TGTGCCAGCAGTTTTATCCCGGACATGCAGGCTTTCTTT.

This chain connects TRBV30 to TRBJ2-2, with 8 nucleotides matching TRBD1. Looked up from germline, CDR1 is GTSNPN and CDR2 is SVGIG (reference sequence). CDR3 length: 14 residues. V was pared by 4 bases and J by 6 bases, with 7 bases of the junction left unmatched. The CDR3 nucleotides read TGTGCCTGGAACGGTGGACAGGGAGCCGGGGAGCTGTTTTTT. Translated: CAWNGGQGAGELFF.

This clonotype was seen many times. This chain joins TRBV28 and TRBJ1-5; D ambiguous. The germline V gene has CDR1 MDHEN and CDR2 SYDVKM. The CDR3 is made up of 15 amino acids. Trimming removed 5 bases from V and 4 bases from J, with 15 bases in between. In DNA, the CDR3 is TGTGCCAGCAGTCTGACTCATGACCTAAATCAGCCCCAGCATTTT. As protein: CASSLTHDLNQPQHF.

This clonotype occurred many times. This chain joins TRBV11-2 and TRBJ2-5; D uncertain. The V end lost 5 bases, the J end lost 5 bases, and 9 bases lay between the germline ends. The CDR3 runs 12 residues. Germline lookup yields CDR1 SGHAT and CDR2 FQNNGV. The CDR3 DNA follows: TGTGCCAGCAGCCCACCACCGGAGACCCAGTACTTC. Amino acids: CASSPPPETQYF.